The clone carrying this T cell receptor beta chain was detected only a few times. Its antigen remains unknown. This record belongs to a study of early T cells in non-severe SARS-CoV-2 infection. TCRdb reprocessed the 5' RACE reads via MiXCR and lists one record per CDR3 protein. The sample lists over 60,000 distinct CDR3 sequences, approximately 10% seen once, with 2.9% in the top ten. V was trimmed by 3 bases and J by 0 bases, leaving 5 bases between them. The CDR3 totals 14 residues. Germline V lookup: CDR1 ENHRY, CDR2 SYGVKD. Study outcomes and limitations: VDJdb matches were skewed toward anti-spike CD8 T cell responses.

This sequence originates from an adult who was a healthcare worker with PCR-confirmed SARS-CoV-2 infection or an uninfected control (not recorded which). The sequences come from whole blood, collected at baseline. The rearrangement uses TRBV10-3 and TRBJ2-2; D is unclear. The CDR3 here is CAISDGPNTGELFF. DNA for the CDR3: TGTGCCATCAGTGATGGTCCGAACACCGGGGAGCTGTTTTTT.